The TCR beta chain under discussion was sequenced for a study of shared clonotypes between healthy human individuals (dated by TCRdb to about 2020). Context from the whole study: The cohort comprised a couple of women and a few men aged 18 to 49 years. The study deeply sequenced blood TCR repertoires of five healthy adults to estimate repertoire size and the extent of clonotype sharing between individuals. To increase sequencing depth and limit assay-specific biases, TCR repertoire library preparation and sequencing were carried out by different laboratories using diverse techniques. For each donor, CD4 naive and CD4 memory were each given three plates, CD8 naive was given two plates, and CD8 memory was given one plate. Between about 0.8 and 9 billion PBMCs per donor were obtained by leukapheresis. Overall study outcomes, separate from this receptor: Naive subsets generally had larger estimated clonotype richness than memory subsets. Pairwise subsampling indicated that sequencing depth was expected to affect the degree of clonotype sharing among donors. Only blood was sampled, and tissue TCR repertoires likely differ from those in blood. Clonotypes shared by all four sorted-subset donors showed higher generation probabilities than non-shared clonotypes. Because the study included only a small number of donors, the genetic and exposure-history diversity represented was limited. When several donors were compared, the shared fraction of clonotypes was about 5% for naive CD4, approximately 3.3% for naive CD8, roughly 2.5% for memory CD4, and 0.35% to 0.4% for memory CD8. Even with the large sequencing depth, rarefaction of the sorted-subset datasets indicated that sequencing was incomplete.

On this clone itself: Its antigen is currently not known. Base qualities are not recorded, but no much larger clone differs from it by a single base.

Looking up the germline V gene (reference sequence) yields CDR1 MNHEY and CDR2 SMNVEV. Taken from cysteine to phenylalanine, the CDR3 has 15 residues. Only the CDR3 portion is preserved as DNA: 45 bases, with reading frame beginning at the first base. V sheds 8 bases and J sheds 0 bases, leaving 14 bases between their ends. TCR CDR3 regions were amplified from genomic DNA by multiplex PCR using the deep immunoSEQ assay. For each cell subset, the extracted genomic DNA was distributed evenly across all wells of several immunoSEQ 96-well plates, and each plate served as one replicate. For sorted subsets, each replicate PCR was loaded with approximately 0.2 ug genomic DNA, equivalent to roughly 30,000 T cell genomes. Purified libraries were measured with a Qubit 3.0 fluorometer, size-checked on a Bioanalyzer 2100, and measured again with the KAPA Library Quantification kit. Every immunoSEQ 96-well plate was sequenced on a dedicated single-read 150-cycle Illumina NextSeq 550 flow cell. In the original analysis: Because only junctional sequences without quality scores were contained in the immunoSEQ output, filtering matching that applied to full-length reads could not be performed. Sequences were annotated with PyIR, a Python wrapper for IgBLAST v1.9, using IMGT germline references to assign V/J genes and CDR3. Any read was removed if the V/J assignment was weak (E-value above 1e-6), the CDR3 was missing, or the read contained stop codons, out-of-frame junctions, or ambiguous translated residues. V3J clonotypes were defined as sequences sharing the same inferred V gene, J gene, and CDR3 amino acid sequence. To compute the percentage overlap between repertoires, the number of shared unique clonotypes was divided by the size of the smaller repertoire. Richness of each repertoire was evaluated using RTK rarefaction, the Chao1 estimator, and Recon v2.1 estimates of unobserved clonotypes. Generation probabilities were computed with OLGA for all TCRbeta clonotypes obtained by the gDNA method from a handful of donors. Sourced from immuneACCESS, this table was stored by TCRdb with only in-frame sequences that have V and J called. A share of the clones is absent; for the studies checked, an unresolved V gene accounts for under half, and the remainder has no known explanation. That table is the source of V, J and clone size, and D and trimming were worked out from the DNA. This sample has hundreds of thousands of clones in its table, and around 96% of those were observed once. The top ten hold 0.11% of the sample.

CD8 naive samples were obtained by positive selection for CCR7 among CD45RO-negative cells, yielding a CD45RA+CCR7+ population from which TemRA cells were excluded. The donors were healthy, HIV-negative adults with no recently reported acute infections or vaccinations. Every donor was a Caucasian adult residing in Nashville, Tennessee, USA. After blood collection by leukapheresis, PBMCs were isolated using Ficoll-Histopaque density gradient centrifugation and then cryopreserved in the vapor phase of liquid nitrogen. Analytical flow cytometry was used to check the purity and quantity of every magnetically sorted T cell population. Genomic DNA was isolated from every sorted fraction and measured by UV absorbance on a Nanodrop 2000c.

This sequence uses TRBV27 and TRBJ1-3; the D gene remains uncertain. The receptor was derived from a woman between 25 and 40 years old in good health. The sequenced material came from naive CD8+ T cells sorted from blood. The cell subset or site label of this sample denotes: CD45RA+CCR7+. For the CDR3, the sequence is CASVQPLRSGNTIYF. The bases are TGTGCCAGCGTGCAGCCCCTCCGCTCTGGAAACACCATATATTTT.